Listed here are 5 T cell receptor beta chains from one sample, sequenced in a study of blood T cell repertoires in COVID-19. Clones were read by immunoSEQ multiplex PCR, and TCRdb kept only the in-frame ones, dropping some. The sample contains about 180,000 clones, 80% of which appear only once. Sequencing used peripheral blood. Receptor source: a man between 70 and 80 years old with active or convalescent COVID-19.

The gene calls are TRBV18 and TRBJ2-3; weak D call: TRBD2 (6 bases). V was clipped by 3 bases and J by 7 bases, with 8 bases between them. This CDR3 region has 12 residues. The germline V gene has CDR1 KGHSH and CDR2 LQKENI. The CDR3 region is CASSPGTYTQYF. CDR3 coding DNA: TGTGCCAGCTCACCCGGGACTTATACGCAGTATTTT. Full variable domain (outside the CDR3, taken from reference TRBV18 and TRBJ2-3): NAGVMQNPRHLVRRRGQEARLRCSPMKGHSHVYWYRQLPEEGLKFMVYLQKENIIDESGMPKERFSAEFPKEGPSILRIQQVVRGDSAAYFCASSPGTYTQYFGPGTRLTVL.

J is TRBJ1-4 and V is TRBV19; 9 positions agree with TRBD1. Per the germline V gene, CDR1 is LNHDA and CDR2 is SQIVND (reference sequence). The CDR3 has 15 amino acids. J gave up 5 bases and V 6 bases, and 7 bases lay outside the gene matches. CDR3 nucleotides: TGTGCCAGTAGAAGGACAGGGGCGTTAAATGAAAAACTGTTTTTT. Protein sequence: CASRRTGALNEKLFF. The full variable domain, with the rest looked up from reference TRBV19 and TRBJ1-4, is DGGITQSPKYLFRKEGQNVTLSCEQNLNHDAMYWYRQDPGQGLRLIYYSQIVNDFQKGDIAEGYSVSREKKESFPLTVTSAQKNPTAFYLCASRRTGALNEKLFFGSGTQLSVL.

As concerns this clone: An end of the junction differs from the germline gene, which may be a read error. The rearrangement uses TRBV7-7 and TRBJ2-3; 9 bases match TRBD2. CDR1 and CDR2 (germline): SSHAT, FNYEAQ (reference sequence). The CDR3 has 15 amino acids. The CDR3 reads CTSSLGLARTDTQYF. For the CDR3, the DNA is TGTACCAGCAGTTTAGGACTAGCGAGGACAGATACGCAGTATTTT. The full variable domain, its missing parts supplied by reference TRBV7-7 and TRBJ2-3, is GAGVSQSPRYKVTKRGQDVTLRCDPISSHATLYWYQQALGQGPEFLTYFNYEAQPDKSGLPSDRFSAERPEGSISTLTIQRTEQRDSAMYRCTSSLGLARTDTQYFGPGTRLTVL.

The chain couples TRBV7-2 to TRBJ2-2, with 7 bases lining up with TRBD1. The junction had 8 bases not matched to a gene; V was cut back by 6 bases and J by 4 bases. Germline V gene sequence: CDR1 SGHTA, CDR2 FQGNSA. The CDR3 extends over 15 amino acids. In DNA, the CDR3 is TGTGCCAGCAGACTACAGGGGCCAGGCACCGGGGAGCTGTTTTTT. It is translated as CASRLQGPGTGELFF.

The chain couples TRBV10-2 to TRBJ2-1; 16 nucleotides line up with TRBD2. The CDR3 runs 16 residues. Germline V gives CDR1 WSHSY, CDR2 SAAADI. V was clipped by 7 bases and J by 1 base; unmatched bases: 1. CDR3 nucleotide sequence: TGCGCCAGCAAGGGACTAGCGGGGGGGTCCTACAATGAGCAGTTCTTC. Its protein product is CASKGLAGGSYNEQFF.